This entry describes one T cell receptor beta chain. Its antigen has not been determined. Qualities for individual bases were not recorded, and no much larger clone is one base off. The immunoSEQ Assay, a bias-controlled multiplex PCR, was used to amplify TCRbeta CDR3 regions from genomic DNA. Regarding the original processing steps: Within the assay, amplification of reference gene primers was used to estimate how many nucleated cells each sample contained. Sequence reads were collapsed and filtered to measure the absolute abundance of every unique TCRbeta CDR3 rearrangement. For each sample, productive Simpson clonality was calculated by taking the square root of Simpson's diversity index across productive rearrangements. TCRdb retrieved this table from immuneACCESS and kept in-frame rearrangements only. Not all clones are present; in checked studies, unresolved V genes account for under half, and no reason is known for the remainder. The DNA gave D and trimming, while V, J and clone size come from that table. Present in this sample are 200,000 to 250,000 clones, around 90% of which were seen just once. 2.5% to 3% of the sample is in the top ten clones.

This entry comes from a study of blood T cell repertoires in COVID-19 (dated by TCRdb to about 2020). For context, the study as a whole: Collaborator samples came from the United States, Italy and Spain and covered acute and convalescent phases of COVID-19. The prospective study material was composed of cDNA or gDNA derived from T cells, B-cell-depleted T cells, or PBMCs. The dataset comprised deeply sampled blood TCRbeta repertoires from subjects exposed to, actively infected with, or recovered from COVID-19. The repertoires were made available in a free public database intended to serve as a resource for research on the immune response to SARS-CoV-2. Samples were obtained from the ongoing ImmuneRACE study (first 160 participants) and from approximately 1,200 subjects provided by 6 global collaborators. A de-identified subject ID, COVID-19 status, age in years and sex were almost always included in the sample metadata. Where HLA class I and class II types were available, the types were taken from metadata supplied by the sample provider, not from assay-based typing. Overall study results and their limits: Clinical and demographic metadata were provided uncurated, with the amount varying by source and participant.

Participants in the prospective study were enrolled through a virtual design, were aged about 18 to 90 years, and lived in 20 to 30 United States geographic areas. In the prospective study, participants were assigned to cohorts based on the clinical history participants reported in a screening survey and a study questionnaire. ImmuneRACE Cohort 3 recovered participants were defined by two consecutive negative NP/OP PCR tests, healthcare professional clearance, or symptom resolution. In the prospective study, whole blood, serum and a nasopharyngeal or oropharyngeal swab were collected from each participant by mobile phlebotomists. Participants in the prospective study had the option to provide additional blood draws and questionnaires over a roughly 2-month period. Before DNA extraction, prospective study blood samples were shipped either frozen or at room temperature. The origin of this receptor is a woman in her 30s who had recovered from COVID-19. What was sequenced was PBMCs or T cells enriched from blood (not recorded which).

The CDR3 protein: CASSPWDRTNSPLHF. The sequenced DNA is TGTGCCAGCAGCCCATGGGACAGGACTAATTCACCCCTCCACTTT. The sequence links TRBV14 to TRBJ1-6, and TRBD1 matches 8 of the central bases. Trimming removed 4 bases from V and 6 bases from J; the gene matches leave 5 bases unexplained. The CDR1 and CDR2 encoded by the germline V gene are SGHDN and FVKESK. The CDR3 goes from the cysteine to the phenylalanine over 15 residues. The retained sequence is limited to the CDR3, 45 bases, with the frame set at the first base.